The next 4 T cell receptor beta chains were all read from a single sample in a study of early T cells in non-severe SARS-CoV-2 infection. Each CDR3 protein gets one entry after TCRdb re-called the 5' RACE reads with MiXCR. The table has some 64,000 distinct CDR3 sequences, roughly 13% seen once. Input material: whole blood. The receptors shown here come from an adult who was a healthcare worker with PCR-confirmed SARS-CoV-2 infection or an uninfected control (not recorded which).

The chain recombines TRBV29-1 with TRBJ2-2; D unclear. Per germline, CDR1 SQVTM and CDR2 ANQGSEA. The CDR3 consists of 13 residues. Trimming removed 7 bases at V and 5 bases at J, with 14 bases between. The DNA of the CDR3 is TGCAGCGCCGACAATGGGTATACCGGGGAGCTGTTTTTT. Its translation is CSADNGYTGELFF.

Here the CDR3 DNA reads TGTGCCAGCAGCTTAAGTGCCATAGCGGGGCGGAACACCGGGGAGCTGTTTTTT. Amino acid sequence: CASSLSAIAGRNTGELFF. The chain combines TRBV7-8 with TRBJ2-2; 8 nucleotides align to TRBD2. CDR3 length: 18 amino acids. V was clipped by 2 bases and J by 1 base; unmatched bases: 9. Germline V lookup: CDR1 SGHVS, CDR2 FQNEAQ. The entire variable domain, with the rest obtained from reference TRBV7-8 and TRBJ2-2, is as follows: GAGVSQSPRYKVAKRGQDVALRCDPISGHVSLFWYQQALGQGPEFLTYFQNEAQLDKSGLPSDRFFAERPEGSVSTLKIQRTQQEDSAVYLCASSLSAIAGRNTGELFFGEGSRLTVL.

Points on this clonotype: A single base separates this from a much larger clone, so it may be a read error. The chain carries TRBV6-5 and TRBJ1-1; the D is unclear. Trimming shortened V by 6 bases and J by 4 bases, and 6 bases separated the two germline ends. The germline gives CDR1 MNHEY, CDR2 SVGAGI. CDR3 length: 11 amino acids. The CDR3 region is CASSWGTEAFF. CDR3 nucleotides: TGTGCCAGCAGCTGGGGCACTGAAGCTTTCTTT.

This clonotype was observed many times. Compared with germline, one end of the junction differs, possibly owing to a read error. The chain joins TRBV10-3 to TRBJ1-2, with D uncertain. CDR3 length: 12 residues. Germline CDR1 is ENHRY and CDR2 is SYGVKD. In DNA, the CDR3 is TGTACCATCAGTGAAGGGCAGTTCGGCTACACCTTC. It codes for CTISEGQFGYTF.